This T cell receptor (beta chain) emerged from a study of T-cell reconstitution after alpha-beta-depleted transplantation in children. For TCRbeta, the library was prepared with unique molecular identifiers. TCRdb processed the PCR reads anew with MiXCR; each CDR3 protein has one entry. The profile shows roughly 590,000 distinct CDR3 sequences, approximately 15% of them singletons. This clonotype appeared many times. The source material was PBMCs from the stem cell graft donor, sampled from the stem cell graft. This clonotype was sampled from a human donor who donated a stem cell graft to a child with acute myeloid leukemia.

The DNA of the CDR3 is TGTGCCAGCAGGACCGGGACAGGCGTCTCCTACGAGCAGTACTTC. It encodes CASRTGTGVSYEQYF. The chain recombines TRBV6-1 with TRBJ2-7, with 8 nucleotides matching TRBD1. Unmatched junction bases numbered 7, after V lost 6 bases and J lost 0 bases. CDR3 length equals 15 residues. Germline V gene sequence: CDR1 MNHNS, CDR2 SASEGT.